The 20 T cell receptor beta chains presented below share a single source sample, sequenced in a study of blood T cell repertoires in COVID-19. The method was immunoSEQ multiplex PCR; TCRdb's version includes in-frame clones alone and lacks a portion of them. The sample records about 210,000 clones, almost 85% being singletons. Sequencing was performed on peripheral blood. All receptors come from a middle-aged woman with acute or convalescent COVID-19.

This sequence joins TRBV29-1 and TRBJ2-4, with D possibly matching TRBD1 (5 bases). Germline CDR1 and CDR2: SQVTM and ANQGSEA. This CDR3 region has 15 residues. Trimming removed 8 bases from V and 8 bases from J, with 25 bases in between. The CDR3, as DNA: TGCAGCCCCCGACGCCCGGACACACGGTGGTACATTCAGTACTTC. Its protein product is CSPRRPDTRWYIQYF.

This sequence joins TRBV7-8 and TRBJ1-5; 7 nucleotides match TRBD1. Germline trimming cut 5 bases from V and 6 bases from J; bases unmatched to any gene: 4. Germline V gives CDR1 SGHVS, CDR2 FQNEAQ. This CDR3 contains 13 residues. CDR3 nucleotides: TGTGCCAGCAGCACACAGGGGAGTCAGCCCCAGCATTTT. Amino acid sequence: CASSTQGSQPQHF.

The chain links TRBV5-1 to TRBJ1-1; no clear D. Germline V gives CDR1 SGHRS, CDR2 YFSETQ. This CDR3 contains 15 residues. With 0 bases removed from V and 0 bases from J, the gap between germline ends came to 9 bases. The CDR3 DNA sequence: TGCGCCAGCAGCTTGGTCGCGCCCATGAACACTGAAGCTTTCTTT. This gives the protein CASSLVAPMNTEAFF.

V is TRBV18 and J is TRBJ2-7; D call uncertain. The CDR3 is 13 residues long. V was clipped by 1 base and J by 5 bases, with 9 bases between them. Germline CDR1 and CDR2: KGHSH and LQKENI. The CDR3 sequence is CASSPQRSDEQYF. For the CDR3, the DNA is TGTGCCAGCTCACCACAACGGTCCGACGAGCAGTACTTC.

This chain joins TRBV6-5 and TRBJ1-2, with D tentatively TRBD1 (5 bases). This CDR3 is 14 amino acids long. Germline CDR1 and CDR2: MNHEY and SVGAGI. Trimming left V 2 bases short and J 8 bases short, with 15 bases between. CDR3 DNA sequence: TGTGCCAGCAGTTACGGCCGGGGCGGAGGGGGCTACACCTTC. Its protein is CASSYGRGGGGYTF.

CDR3 DNA sequence: TGTGCCAGCAGTCCCGCGGGGGGTGAAGCTTTCTTT. It encodes CASSPAGGEAFF. The rearrangement links TRBV6-6 to TRBJ1-1; TRBD1 might be the D (5 bases). The CDR3 consists of 12 residues. V gave up 5 bases and J gave up 7 bases, with 11 bases separating them. CDR1 and CDR2 (germline): MNHNY, SVGAGI (reference sequence).

In its sample, this clone was seen a few times. This sequence joins TRBV2 and TRBJ2-3; TRBD2 agrees at 10 bases. V lost 7 bases, J lost 3 bases, and 4 bases stayed unmatched. The CDR3 is made up of 14 amino acids. CDR1 and CDR2 (germline): SNHLY, FYNNEI. The CDR3 coding sequence is TGTGCCAGCAATCTAGCGGGGGAAACAGATACGCAGTATTTT. Protein sequence: CASNLAGETDTQYF.

The chain joins TRBV7-2 to TRBJ2-5, with D possibly matching TRBD1 (6 bases). Deletions cut 1 base from V and 7 bases from J, with 16 bases between. Per germline, CDR1 SGHTA and CDR2 FQGNSA. This CDR3 has 15 amino acids. CDR3 sequence: CASSLGGQTAWTQYF. CDR3 bases: TGTGCCAGCAGCTTAGGAGGACAGACTGCATGGACCCAGTACTTC.

The chain is built from TRBV6-1 and TRBJ1-5; TRBD1 might be the D (5 bases). Germline V CDR1 and CDR2: MNHNS, SASEGT. The CDR3 extends over 16 amino acids. Trimming cost V 2 bases and J 2 bases, with 13 bases left between them. The CDR3, as DNA: TGTGCCAGCAGTGAACAGGGAGGGCTTGGCAATCAGCCCCAGCATTTT. Translating gives CASSEQGGLGNQPQHF.

The chain couples TRBV10-3 to TRBJ1-1; TRBD1 aligns across 8 bases. CDR3 size: 15 residues. The ends lost 2 bases at V and 0 bases at J; junction bases unmatched: 2. The germline gives CDR1 ENHRY, CDR2 SYGVKD. The CDR3 protein is CAISETGGLNTEAFF. CDR3 coding DNA: TGTGCCATCAGTGAGACAGGGGGTTTGAACACTGAAGCTTTCTTT.

The gene calls are TRBV10-3 and TRBJ2-7, with TRBD1 identical over 7 bases. The V segment lost 2 bases and the J segment 5 bases; nucleotides outside the gene matches: 6. This CDR3 has 14 amino acids. CDR1 and CDR2 from the germline V gene are ENHRY and SYGVKD. The CDR3 here is CAISEGDSVNEQYF. The CDR3 nucleotides read TGTGCCATCAGTGAGGGGGACAGCGTTAACGAGCAGTACTTC.

V is TRBV30 and J is TRBJ2-3, with TRBD2 matching 9 bases. The CDR3 runs 13 residues. Looked up from germline, CDR1 is GTSNPN and CDR2 is SVGIG (reference sequence). With 4 bases clipped from V and 3 bases from J, the junction kept 2 bases outside the gene matches. DNA of the CDR3: TGTGCCTGGACTAGCGGGAATACAGATACGCAGTATTTT. Its protein is CAWTSGNTDTQYF.

This clone was counted only a few times. The J gene is TRBJ1-1, the V gene TRBV20-1; no clear D. V was cut by 3 bases and J by 1 base, with 15 bases left in between. The germline gives CDR1 DFQATT, CDR2 SNEGSKA (reference sequence). The CDR3 runs to 15 residues. The CDR3 loop reads CSASWRILGNTEAFF. The CDR3 DNA reads as TGCAGTGCTAGTTGGCGGATACTGGGGAACACTGAAGCTTTCTTT.

This clone was detected only once. This sample includes further DNA sequences coding for the same CDR3. The chain employs TRBV2 and TRBJ2-7; D ambiguous. The V gene's germline CDR1 is SNHLY and CDR2 FYNNEI. Trimming took 7 bases from V and 3 from J, leaving 7 bases between them. This CDR3 has 11 residues. In DNA form, the CDR3 reads TGTGCCAGCACGTCCAGCTACGAGCAGTACTTC. Translating it yields CASTSSYEQYF. The full variable domain, with the rest looked up from reference TRBV2 and TRBJ2-7, is EPEVTQTPSHQVTQMGQEVILRCVPISNHLYFYWYRQILGQKVEFLVSFYNNEISEKSEIFDDQFSVERPDGSNFTLKIRSTKLEDSAMYFCASTSSYEQYFGPGTRLTVT.

The chain is built from TRBV19 and TRBJ1-2, with 7 bases lining up with TRBD1. The germline gives CDR1 LNHDA, CDR2 SQIVND (reference sequence). The CDR3 runs 14 residues. The V and J ends lost 7 bases and 0 bases, in that order; junction bases with no gene match: 5. CDR3 DNA: TGTGCCAGTAAGCCGGGACAGACTAACTATGGCTACACCTTC. It translates to CASKPGQTNYGYTF. Full variable domain (rest looked up from reference TRBV19 and TRBJ1-2): DGGITQSPKYLFRKEGQNVTLSCEQNLNHDAMYWYRQDPGQGLRLIYYSQIVNDFQKGDIAEGYSVSREKKESFPLTVTSAQKNPTAFYLCASKPGQTNYGYTFGSGTRLTVV.

V gene TRBV7-3 combines with J gene TRBJ2-1, with 8 bases lining up with TRBD2. CDR3 size: 15 residues. With 2 bases clipped from V and 4 bases from J, the junction kept 4 bases outside the gene matches. Germline-derived CDR1 and CDR2 are SGHTA and FQGTGA. The CDR3 protein is CASSLVAGGYNEQFF. CDR3 DNA: TGTGCCAGCAGCTTAGTTGCGGGGGGATACAATGAGCAGTTCTTC.

V gene TRBV2 combines with J gene TRBJ2-7; 8 bases match TRBD2. Germline V CDR1 and CDR2: SNHLY, FYNNEI. V shed 5 bases and J 1 base; nucleotides not matched to a gene: 13. The CDR3 extends over 17 amino acids. The CDR3 here is CASSTSNPGLVSYEQYF. The CDR3, as DNA: TGTGCCAGCAGTACTTCCAACCCGGGACTAGTGTCCTACGAGCAGTACTTC.

The chain is built from TRBV24-1 and TRBJ1-2; D call uncertain. V was clipped by 5 bases and J by 4 bases, with 10 bases between them. The CDR3 runs 13 residues. CDR1 and CDR2 (germline): KGHDR, SFDVKD. The CDR3 spells CATSVSGGYGYTF. The CDR3 region has the DNA TGTGCCACCAGTGTCTCGGGAGGCTATGGCTACACCTTC.

To note about this clone: The germline gene is not matched at one end of the junction; a read error may be the cause. The rearrangement links TRBV7-9 to TRBJ2-1, with TRBD2 matching 16 bases. Germline V gene lookup returns CDR1 SEHNR and CDR2 FQNEAQ (reference sequence). The CDR3 is made up of 19 amino acids. This CDR3 is CASSLTSLKDGTSGRAPLF. In nucleotides, the CDR3 is TGTGCCAGCAGCCTAACAAGCTTAAAAGATGGGACTAGCGGGAGGGCCCCTCTCTTC.

This chain connects TRBV7-9 to TRBJ1-1; TRBD1 matches 11 bases. With 5 bases clipped from V and 4 bases from J, the junction kept 12 bases outside the gene matches. Germline loops: CDR1 SEHNR, CDR2 FQNEAQ (reference sequence). The CDR3 length is 17 residues. The CDR3 DNA reads as TGTGCCAGCAGCCCCCCCGGCGGGGACAGGGGGAGCACTGAAGCTTTCTTT. Translated: CASSPPGGDRGSTEAFF. Full variable domain (remainder filled in from reference TRBV7-9 and TRBJ1-1): DTGVSQNPRHKITKRGQNVTFRCDPISEHNRLYWYRQTLGQGPEFLTYFQNEAQLEKSRLLSDRFSAERPKGSFSTLEIQRTEQGDSAMYLCASSPPGGDRGSTEAFFGQGTRLTVV.